The clone carrying this TCR beta chain was picked up many times. What it binds is not known. These data belong to a study of CD8 T cells in ankylosing spondylitis. There are 12 residues in the CDR3. Trimming shortened V by 5 bases and J by 6 bases, and 8 bases separated the two germline ends. Study-wide points: Made up of about eight highly homologous variants, a TCR beta motif appeared characteristic of ankylosing spondylitis blood. Reportedly, matched ankylosing spondylitis synovial fluid was significantly enriched for disease-linked clones.

Using quantitative 5'-RACE with molecular barcodes, the authors made TCR beta libraries. TCRdb processed the 5' RACE reads anew with MiXCR; each CDR3 protein has one entry. The sample consists of roughly 38,000 distinct CDR3 sequences, about 17% of them appearing once. The TCR sequence derives from a male donor with ankylosing spondylitis or in good health (not recorded which). The sequenced material came from blood. The chain recombines TRBV12-3 or TRBV12-4 with TRBJ2-1; D tentatively reads TRBD1 or TRBD2 (5 bases each). CDR3 sequence (DNA): TGTGCCAGCAGTCCCGGGACCAATGAGCAGTTCTTC. It encodes CASSPGTNEQFF.